This is a list of T cell receptor beta chains from one sample in a study of T cells after yellow fever vaccination. TCRdb called the 5' RACE reads again in MiXCR, with one record for every CDR3 protein. Among 300,000 to 400,000 distinct CDR3 sequences listed, roughly 9.4% were seen once. Sequenced here: PBMCs, sampled on the day of the first yellow fever vaccination. The receptors derive from a man between 18 and 29 years old who received the YFV17D yellow fever vaccine. Both conserved end residues are part of each CDR3.

TRBJ2-5 | TRBV11-2 | CASSLSPGGQETQYF
TRBJ2-3 | TRBV5-1 | CASSVLGLAGGGDTQYF
TRBJ2-5 | TRBV3-1 | CASSQRWETQYF
TRBJ2-2 | TRBV4-1 | CASSQGPSPIGELFF
TRBJ1-6 | TRBV27 | CASGRTGGNSPLHF
TRBJ1-2 | TRBV12-3/TRBV12-4 | CASSLGRRYGYTF
TRBJ2-7 | TRBV10-3 | CATAPAGSSYEQYF
TRBJ2-3 | TRBV20-1 | CSARGGAGPTDTQYF
TRBJ1-1 | TRBV12-3/TRBV12-4 | CASSFPHAGDTEAFF
TRBJ1-2 | TRBV6-5 | CASSYSSGQRGYTF
TRBJ1-2 | TRBV2 | CASKRDSGYTF
TRBJ2-1 | TRBV20-1 | CSAMVLLAGTYNEQFF
TRBJ1-5 | TRBV12-3/TRBV12-4 | CASSSTGARANQPQHF
TRBJ2-2 | TRBV20-1 | CSADRGQNTGELFF
TRBJ2-1 | TRBV11-2 | CASSSGGLQNLEQFF
TRBJ1-2 | TRBV6-2/TRBV6-3 | CASSYPRSFAVYYGYTF
TRBJ1-1 | TRBV11-1 | CASSSHKRTMNTEAFF
TRBJ1-2 | TRBV29-1 | CSAPREANYGYTF
TRBJ2-2 | TRBV4-3 | CASRPGTSGELFF
TRBJ1-5 | TRBV19 | CATSGTGIQPQHF
TRBJ2-7 | TRBV12-5 | CASGPGTGVIEQYF
TRBJ2-1 | TRBV28 | CASSTALGSAF
TRBJ2-7 | TRBV5-1 | CASSSGGNSYEQYF
TRBJ2-3 | TRBV20-1 | CSAHDRGTQYF
TRBJ1-4 | TRBV7-9 | CASSSRGLGDEKLFF
TRBJ2-5 | TRBV10-1 | CASSESAAQETQYF
TRBJ1-2 | TRBV5-1 | CASSQIAANYGYTF
TRBJ2-3 | TRBV20-1 | CSAFRTGTDTQYF
TRBJ1-4 | TRBV4-2 | CASSQDRGGGNEKLFF
TRBJ2-5 | TRBV5-1 | CASSPEGRQETQYF
TRBJ2-6 | TRBV6-6 | CASSTPGANVLTF
TRBJ1-1 | TRBV12-3/TRBV12-4 | CASTLPGHWNTEAFF
TRBJ1-5 | TRBV29-1 | CSVRDRGLAQPQHF
TRBJ1-3 | TRBV7-2 | CASSLSVTDTIYF
TRBJ1-5 | TRBV7-8 | CASSLGQVGPHQPQHF
TRBJ2-1 | TRBV7-2 | CASSPRRASYNEQFF
TRBJ2-5 | TRBV24-1 | CATSDSGTELQETQYF
TRBJ2-1 | TRBV9 | CASSSRTSAYNEQFF
TRBJ1-1 | TRBV7-2 | CASSHRVTEAFF
TRBJ2-5 | TRBV2 | CAFSFRVAVRRGQETQYF
TRBJ2-7 | TRBV15 | CATSREVSYEQYF
TRBJ2-1 | TRBV6-4 | CASSSLVTQIAEQFF
TRBJ1-5 | TRBV6-6 | CASSGHNNQPQHF
TRBJ1-4 | TRBV7-8 | CASSLDAGEKLFF
TRBJ2-5 | TRBV20-1 | CSVAGGSGQETQYF
TRBJ2-7 | TRBV5-1 | CASRRTGFYEQYF
TRBJ2-1 | TRBV10-3 | CAISEIGPSGGGDNEQFF
TRBJ2-5 | TRBV29-1 | CSVGGGREETQYF
TRBJ1-1 | TRBV4-3 | CASSQPRGGSDTEAFF